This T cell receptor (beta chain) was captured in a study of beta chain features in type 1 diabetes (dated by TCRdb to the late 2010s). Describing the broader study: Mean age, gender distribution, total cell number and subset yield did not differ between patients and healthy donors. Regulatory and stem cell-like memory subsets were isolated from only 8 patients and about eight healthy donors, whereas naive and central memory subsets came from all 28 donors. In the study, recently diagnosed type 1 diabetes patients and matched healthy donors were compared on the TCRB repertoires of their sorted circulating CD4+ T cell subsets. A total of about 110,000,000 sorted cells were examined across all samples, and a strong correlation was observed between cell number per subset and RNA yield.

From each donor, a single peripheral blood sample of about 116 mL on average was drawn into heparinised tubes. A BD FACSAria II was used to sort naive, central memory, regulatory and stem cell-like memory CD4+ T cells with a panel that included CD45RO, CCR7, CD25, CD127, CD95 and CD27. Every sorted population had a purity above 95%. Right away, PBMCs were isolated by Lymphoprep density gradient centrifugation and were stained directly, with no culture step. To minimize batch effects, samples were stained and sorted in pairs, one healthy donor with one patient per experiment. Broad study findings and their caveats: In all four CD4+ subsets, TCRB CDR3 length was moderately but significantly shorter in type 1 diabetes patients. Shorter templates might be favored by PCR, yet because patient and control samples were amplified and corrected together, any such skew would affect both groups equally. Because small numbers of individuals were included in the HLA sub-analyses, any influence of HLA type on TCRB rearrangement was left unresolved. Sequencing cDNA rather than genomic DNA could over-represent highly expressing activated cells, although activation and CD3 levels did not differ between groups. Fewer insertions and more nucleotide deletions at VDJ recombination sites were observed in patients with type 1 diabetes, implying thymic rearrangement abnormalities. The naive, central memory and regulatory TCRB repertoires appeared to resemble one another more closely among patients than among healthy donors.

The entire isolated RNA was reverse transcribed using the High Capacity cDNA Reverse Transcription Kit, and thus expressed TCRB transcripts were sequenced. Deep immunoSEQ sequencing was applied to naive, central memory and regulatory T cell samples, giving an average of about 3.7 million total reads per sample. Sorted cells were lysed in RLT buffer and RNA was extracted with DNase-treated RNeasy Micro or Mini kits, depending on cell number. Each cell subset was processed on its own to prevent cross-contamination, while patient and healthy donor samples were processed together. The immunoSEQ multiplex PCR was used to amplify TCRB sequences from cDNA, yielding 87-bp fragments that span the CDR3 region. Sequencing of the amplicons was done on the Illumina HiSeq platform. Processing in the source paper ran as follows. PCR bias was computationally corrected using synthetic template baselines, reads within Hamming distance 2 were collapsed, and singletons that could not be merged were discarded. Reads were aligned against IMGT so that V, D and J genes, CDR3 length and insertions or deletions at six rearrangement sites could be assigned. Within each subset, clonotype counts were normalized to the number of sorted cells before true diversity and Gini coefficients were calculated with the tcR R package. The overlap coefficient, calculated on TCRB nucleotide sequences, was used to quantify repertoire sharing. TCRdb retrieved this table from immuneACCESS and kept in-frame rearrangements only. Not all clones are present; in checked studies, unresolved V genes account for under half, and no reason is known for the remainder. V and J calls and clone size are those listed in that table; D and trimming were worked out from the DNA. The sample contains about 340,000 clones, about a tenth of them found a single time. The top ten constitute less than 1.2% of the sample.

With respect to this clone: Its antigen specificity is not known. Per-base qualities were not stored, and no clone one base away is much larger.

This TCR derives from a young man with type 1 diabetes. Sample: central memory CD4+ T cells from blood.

The DNA sequence is TGTGCCAGCAGCAAACAGACTAGAGATACGCAGTATTTT. It translates as CASSKQTRDTQYF. This sequence uses TRBV7-2 and TRBJ2-3; tentative D gene TRBD2, with 6 bases matching. V gives up 5 bases and J gives up 5 bases, and the segment between their germline ends measures 11 bases. CDR3 length: 13 amino acids, cysteine to phenylalanine. Just the 39-base CDR3 DNA is kept, in frame starting at base 1. CDR1 and CDR2 were assigned from the germline V gene as SGHTA and FQGNSA.